This T cell receptor beta chain was retrieved from a study of T-cell memory formation after mild COVID-19. Broader study findings: Clones that contracted clustered mainly in CM and EM if CD4+ and in EMRA if CD8+.

Trimming cost V 1 base and J 3 bases, with 13 bases left between them. The CDR3 extends over 15 amino acids. Per germline, CDR1 LGHNA and CDR2 YSLEER. This clonotype was observed a few times. Antigen unknown. TCRdb ran MiXCR on the 5' RACE reads and lists one entry per CDR3 protein. The repertoire consists of about 470,000 distinct CDR3 sequences, with approximately 23% occurring once and the leading ten covering around 12%. This TCR was recovered from an adult woman who had mild COVID-19 (a few samples of this study predate the infection). Cell type and time point are not known. The genes are TRBV4-3 and TRBJ2-7, with D uncertain. Sequencing used PBMCs or a T cell subset sorted from them (not recorded which). The CDR3 DNA sequence: TGCGCCAGCAGCCAAGGACGCCTTGGGTACTACGAGCAGTACTTC. Translating it yields CASSQGRLGYYEQYF.